This paragraph reports one TCR beta chain. What it binds is not known. These data are taken from a study of cytomegalovirus exposure and HLA in healthy donors. Study conclusions and caveats: In an earlier analysis, productive rearrangement rates for most beta V segments clustered near 87% or 30%. One later analysis reportedly identified an Asian-associated ancestry cluster that showed fewer N-insertions than the approximately 700-donor mean. The CMV antigen specificity of a few CMV-associated chains was confirmed through in vitro analysis. Both high specificity and high sensitivity reportedly marked the classifier's diagnosis of cytomegalovirus status.

The PCR used 60 Vbeta and 13 Jbeta primers. Using immunoSEQ multiplex PCR, the repertoire was profiled, and TCRdb retains in-frame clones only, with some absent. The sample lists roughly 120,000 clones, about 70% occurring once. The germline CDR1 and CDR2 sequences are LNHDA and SQIVND (reference sequence). CDR3 length: 13 residues. V lost 7 bases, J lost 3 bases, and 10 bases lay in between. The TCR originated in a man aged 25-45 years in good health and CMV-seropositive. Material for sequencing was PBMCs. The chain combines TRBV19 with TRBJ1-5; tentative D call: TRBD1 (5 bases). CDR3 residues: CASKGVINQPQHF. CDR3 DNA sequence: TGTGCCAGTAAAGGGGTTATCAATCAGCCCCAGCATTTT.